These 5 T cell receptor beta chains came from one sample sequenced in a study of beta chain features in type 1 diabetes. Study findings and constraints: Type 1 diabetes patients showed a moderate but significant shortening of TCRB CDR3s in all four CD4+ subsets.

No antigen has been assigned to these receptors. TCRB transcripts that were expressed got sequenced, as all of the isolated RNA had been reverse transcribed. TCRdb keeps only in-frame clones here, not all; method: immunoSEQ multiplex PCR. The sample has fewer than 400,000 clones; roughly a tenth are singletons. The sequencing input was central memory CD4+ T cells from blood. Receptors originate from a man younger than 45 with type 1 diabetes.

This clone has ten or more counts. In nucleotides, the CDR3 is TGCGCCAGCAGCTTGGTTATGGGAGGCGATGAGCAGTTCTTC. Residues: CASSLVMGGDEQFF. The chain carries TRBV5-1 and TRBJ2-1, with a tentative D call TRBD2 (6 bases). Deletions cut 0 bases from V and 8 bases from J, with 12 bases between. Germline V gives CDR1 SGHRS, CDR2 YFSETQ. This CDR3 is built from 14 residues.

This clone occurred a few times. The rearrangement joins TRBV29-1 to TRBJ1-2; 12 bases are shared with TRBD1. CDR1 is SQVTM, CDR2 ANQGSEA, per germline. V lost 6 bases to trimming and J lost 14 bases; unmatched junction nucleotides: 10. The CDR3 runs 12 residues. CDR3 nucleotides: TGCAGCGTGGGGACAGGGGGCCTTCCTCTTACCTTC. Its translation is CSVGTGGLPLTF. Full variable domain (remainder filled in from reference TRBV29-1 and TRBJ1-2): SAVISQKPSRDICQRGTSLTIQCQVDSQVTMMFWYRQQPGQSLTLIATANQGSEATYESGFVIDKFPISRPNLTFSTLTVSNMSPEDSSIYLCSVGTGGLPLTFGSGTRLTVV.

There are a few counts of this clone. The V gene is TRBV2, the J gene TRBJ2-7; D call uncertain. The CDR3 extends over 13 amino acids. The germline gives CDR1 SNHLY, CDR2 FYNNEI. Trimming cost V 6 bases and J 6 bases, with 15 bases left between them. The CDR3 nucleotides read TGTGCCAGCAGGGATCCCGACAAGCCCGAGCAGTACTTC. It specifies CASRDPDKPEQYF.

The chain joins TRBV30 to TRBJ1-1; D unclear. The V and J ends lost 2 bases and 4 bases respectively, with 11 bases between them. Per germline, CDR1 GTSNPN and CDR2 SVGIG (reference sequence). This CDR3 is built from 13 residues. The CDR3 nucleotides read TGTGCCTGGAGTCCAGAACACTTCACTGAAGCTTTCTTT. It codes for CAWSPEHFTEAFF.

V gene TRBV6-1 combines with J gene TRBJ1-1; D remains unclear. Germline-derived CDR1 and CDR2 are MNHNS and SASEGT. The CDR3 is made up of 13 amino acids. The V end was cut by 1 base, the J end by 1 base, with 4 bases between. This CDR3 reads CASSEVENTEAFF. DNA of the CDR3: TGTGCCAGCAGTGAAGTTGAGAACACTGAAGCTTTCTTT.